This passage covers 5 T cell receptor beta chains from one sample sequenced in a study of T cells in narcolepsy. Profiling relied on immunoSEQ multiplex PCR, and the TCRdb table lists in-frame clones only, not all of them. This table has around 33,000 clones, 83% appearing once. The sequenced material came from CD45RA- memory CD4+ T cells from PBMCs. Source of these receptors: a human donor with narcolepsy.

The CDR3 DNA follows: TGTGCCAGCAGCCTGACTAGCGGGGGGTACTACAATGAGCAGTTCTTC. Translating it yields CASSLTSGGYYNEQFF. The rearrangement uses TRBV5-6 and TRBJ2-1, with 13 bases identical to TRBD2. CDR1 is SGHDT and CDR2 is YYEEEE in the germline V gene. Trimming removed 4 bases from V and 3 bases from J; junction bases left unmatched: 4. This CDR3 region has 16 residues.

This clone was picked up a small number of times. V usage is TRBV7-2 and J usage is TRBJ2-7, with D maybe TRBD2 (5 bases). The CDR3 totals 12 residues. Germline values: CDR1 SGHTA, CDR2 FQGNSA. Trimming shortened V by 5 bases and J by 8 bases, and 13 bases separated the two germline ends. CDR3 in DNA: TGTGCCAGCAGCCCGCCCGAGGGTCAGCAGTACTTC. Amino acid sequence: CASSPPEGQQYF.

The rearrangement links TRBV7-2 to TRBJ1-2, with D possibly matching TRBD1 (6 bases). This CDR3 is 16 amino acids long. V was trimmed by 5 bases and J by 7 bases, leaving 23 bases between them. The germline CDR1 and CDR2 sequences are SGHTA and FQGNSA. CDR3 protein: CASSPPGDITIGGYTF. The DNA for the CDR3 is TGTGCCAGCAGCCCGCCGGGGGACATTACCATTGGTGGCTACACCTTC.

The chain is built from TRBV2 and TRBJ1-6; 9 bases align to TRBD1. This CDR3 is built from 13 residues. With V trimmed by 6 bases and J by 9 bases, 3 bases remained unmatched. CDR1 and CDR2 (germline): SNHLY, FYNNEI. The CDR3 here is CASSGQGSSPLHF. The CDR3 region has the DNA TGTGCCAGCAGCGGACAGGGGAGTTCACCCCTCCACTTT.

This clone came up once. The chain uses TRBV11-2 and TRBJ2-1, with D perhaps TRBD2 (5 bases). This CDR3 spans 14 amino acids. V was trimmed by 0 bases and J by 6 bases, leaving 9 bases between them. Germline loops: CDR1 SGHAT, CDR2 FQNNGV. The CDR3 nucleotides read TGTGCCAGCAGCTTAGATCGTCTAGCCAATGAGCAGTTCTTC. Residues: CASSLDRLANEQFF.